This T cell receptor beta chain was captured in a study of graft-versus-host responses after intestinal transplantation. At the level of the study: Anti-thymocyte globulin was used for induction in all recipients, who then took tacrolimus and steroids for 2 to 4 years. Findings of the study overall: Marrow from the recipient contained GvH clones, some of which had appeared first in ileum or blood.

The method was immunoSEQ multiplex PCR; TCRdb's version includes in-frame clones alone and lacks a portion of them. The data show roughly 40,000 clones, 91% seen once. The CDR3 loop spans 15 amino acids. CDR1 and CDR2 from the germline V gene are GTSNPN and SVGIG (reference sequence). The germline V and J ends were trimmed by 3 bases and 5 bases, with 17 bases remaining between them. About this clone itself: Its antigen is unknown.

This specimen was PBMCs, taken 300 to 320 days after intestinal transplant. J is TRBJ1-5 and V is TRBV30, with D hard to call. The sequence derives from a human patient who received an intestinal transplant, so some T cells may come from the graft donor. CDR3 coding DNA: TGTGCCTGGAGCGCCCCGGGCAGAATGGATCAGCCCCAGCATTTT. It is translated as CAWSAPGRMDQPQHF. Full variable domain (missing parts from reference TRBV30 and TRBJ1-5): SQTIHQWPATLVQPVGSPLSLECTVEGTSNPNLYWYRQAAGRGLQLLFYSVGIGQISSEVPQNLSASRPQDRQFILSSKKLLLSDSGFYLCAWSAPGRMDQPQHFGDGTRLSIL.